Below are 32 T cell receptor beta chains sequenced from a single sample in a study of Ad26.COV2.S vaccination and SARS-CoV-2 variants. This table comes from immunoSEQ multiplex PCR, and its TCRdb copy is limited to in-frame clones, with some not included. The table records approximately 410,000 clones, around 89% of them present only once. Specified treatment: about 20 received Ad26.COV2.S at low or high dose, single or two shots; about 5 received placebo; per-sample allocation not given. Day 63 after the first injection of vaccine or placebo was the sampling time. The source material was peripheral blood, sampled in a trial of Ad26.COV2.S vaccine versus placebo. The receptors derive from a person aged 18-65 years who received the Ad26.COV2.S COVID-19 vaccine or a placebo.

The chain joins TRBV7-2 to TRBJ2-3, with 9 bases fitting TRBD2. With 2 bases clipped from V and 1 base from J, the junction kept 4 bases outside the gene matches. CDR1 is SGHTA and CDR2 is FQGNSA in the germline V gene. The length of the CDR3 is 16 residues. The CDR3: CASSLLAGVRTDTQYF. The CDR3 DNA reads TGTGCCAGCAGCTTATTAGCGGGGGTCCGCACAGATACGCAGTATTTT.

This clone was counted a single time. The chain carries TRBV21-1 and TRBJ2-1; the table's D call TRBD1 went unverified against the DNA. TRBV21-1 is a documented pseudogene. The CDR3 consists of 17 residues. CDR3 DNA: TGTGCCAGCAGCATATTTAGGGAGGGACAGGGGTTGAATGAGCAGTTCTTC. This encodes CASSIFREGQGLNEQFF.

The chain uses TRBV27 and TRBJ1-4; unclear D gene. The length of the CDR3 is 13 residues. V lost 8 bases and J 8 bases, leaving 15 bases between the germline ends. CDR1 and CDR2 (germline): MNHEY, SMNVEV (reference sequence). In DNA form, the CDR3 reads TGTGCCAGCGCAACTCGAGTGTGGGAAAAACTGTTTTTT. It codes for CASATRVWEKLFF.

The V call is TRBV3-1 (or the pseudogene TRBV3-2), the J call TRBJ1-6, with D unclear. CDR1 and CDR2 from the germline V gene are LGHDT and YNNKEL (reference sequence). Trimming left V 1 base short and J 4 bases short, with 11 bases between. The CDR3 loop spans 16 amino acids. In DNA form, the CDR3 reads TGTGCCAGCAGCCAAGGGGGAACCGATTATAATTCACCCCTCCACTTT. It translates to CASSQGGTDYNSPLHF.

V and J are TRBV30 and TRBJ1-2; TRBD1 is a possible D gene (5 bases). Trimming left V 3 bases short and J 7 bases short, with 15 bases between. The V gene's germline CDR1 is GTSNPN and CDR2 SVGIG (reference sequence). The CDR3 sequence is 13 residues long. The CDR3 reads CAWRDSPEGGYTF. The CDR3, as DNA: TGTGCCTGGAGAGACAGCCCCGAGGGTGGCTACACCTTC.

The genes are TRBV6-2 or TRBV6-3 and TRBJ2-5; D gene unclear. The CDR3 is 13 residues long. V shed 2 bases and J shed 2 bases, with 6 bases lying between them. Germline V lookup: CDR1 MNHEY, CDR2 SVGEGT. The CDR3 DNA reads as TGTGCCAGCAGTTACCGGATACAAGAGACCCAGTACTTC. Its translation: CASSYRIQETQYF.

This chain uses TRBV7-9 with TRBJ1-1; 7 bases map to TRBD1. V lost 5 bases to trimming and J lost 5 bases; unmatched junction nucleotides: 11. This CDR3 has 15 residues. The germline V gene encodes CDR1 SEHNR and CDR2 FQNEAQ (reference sequence). CDR3 sequence (DNA): TGTGCCAGCAGCCCCCAACCCATCAGGGGGACTGAAGCTTTCTTT. Translated: CASSPQPIRGTEAFF. Combining the CDR3 with reference TRBV7-9 and TRBJ1-1 gives the whole variable domain DTGVSQNPRHKITKRGQNVTFRCDPISEHNRLYWYRQTLGQGPEFLTYFQNEAQLEKSRLLSDRFSAERPKGSFSTLEIQRTEQGDSAMYLCASSPQPIRGTEAFFGQGTRLTVV.

The chain couples TRBV6-2 or TRBV6-3 to TRBJ2-1; D remains unclear. Trimming took 5 bases from V and 5 from J, leaving 7 bases between them. Per germline, CDR1 MNHEY and CDR2 SVGEGT. CDR3 length equals 12 residues. For the CDR3, the DNA is TGTGCCAGCAGTGGCTCGAACAATGAGCAGTTCTTC. Encoded protein: CASSGSNNEQFF.

The genes are TRBV12-3 or TRBV12-4 and TRBJ2-7; possibly TRBD2 for D (6 bases). The CDR3 loop spans 13 amino acids. Trimming cost V 3 bases and J 5 bases, with 11 bases left between them. The CDR3 nucleotides are TGTGCCAGCAGTTTGGGCCTAGCGAACGAGCAGTACTTC. It translates to CASSLGLANEQYF.

The chain links TRBV28 to TRBJ2-7; D ambiguous. Trimming took off 4 bases at V and 0 bases at J, with 13 bases between the two ends. The CDR3 has 15 residues. The germline V gene encodes CDR1 MDHEN and CDR2 SYDVKM. CDR3 loop: CASSYDGLNSYEQYF. As DNA, the CDR3 is TGTGCCAGCAGTTATGACGGGCTGAACTCCTACGAGCAGTACTTC.

The chain links TRBV5-1 to TRBJ2-6; 8 nucleotides agree with TRBD1. Germline V CDR1 and CDR2: SGHRS, YFSETQ. V was clipped by 4 bases and J by 0 bases; unmatched bases: 6. This CDR3 comprises 17 residues. The CDR3 nucleotides are TGCGCCAGCAGCCAGAGGGACAGGATCTCTGGGGCCAACGTCCTGACTTTC. Translating gives CASSQRDRISGANVLTF.

J is TRBJ1-2 and V is TRBV10-2; D is ambiguous. The length of the CDR3 is 14 residues. V lost 7 bases to trimming and J lost 5 bases, with 17 bases between them. Germline CDR1 reads WSHSY; CDR2 reads SAAADI. Here the CDR3 DNA reads TGCGCCAGCATGGAGTCCCTCGGCCTATATGGCTACACCTTC. Translation: CASMESLGLYGYTF.

This clone was picked up one time. The chain uses TRBV11-2 and TRBJ1-1; TRBD1 might be the D (6 bases). Germline CDR1 is SGHAT and CDR2 is FQNNGV. There are 17 residues in the CDR3. V dropped 1 base and J dropped 0 bases, with 15 bases sitting between them. CDR3 amino acids: CASSLVGRGFLNTEAFF. CDR3 coding DNA: TGTGCCAGCAGCTTAGTGGGCAGGGGCTTCCTGAACACTGAAGCTTTCTTT.

The chain is built from TRBV19 and TRBJ2-1; TRBD2 might be the D (6 bases). The CDR3 spans 11 residues. Germline V lookup: CDR1 LNHDA, CDR2 SQIVND (reference sequence). CDR3 sequence: CATAGYNEQFF. As DNA, the CDR3 is TGTGCGACGGCGGGGTACAATGAGCAGTTCTTC.

This clone has only a few counts. The chain uses TRBV13 and TRBJ2-1, with 8 bases aligning to TRBD2. The germline gives CDR1 PRHDT, CDR2 FYEKMQ (reference sequence). CDR3 length equals 15 residues. Unmatched junction bases numbered 6, after V lost 1 base and J lost 7 bases. The CDR3 loop reads CASSLEAGGRNEQFF. The CDR3 DNA follows: TGTGCCAGCAGCTTAGAGGCGGGGGGTAGGAATGAGCAGTTCTTC.

V is TRBV11-3 and J is TRBJ2-3, with TRBD2 as a possible D gene (6 bases). The germline V and J ends were trimmed by 8 bases and 5 bases, with 11 bases remaining between them. CDR3 length: 12 amino acids. CDR1 SGHNT and CDR2 YENEEA come from the germline V gene. CDR3 sequence reads: CASRRGGDTQYF. In DNA form, the CDR3 reads TGTGCCAGCCGGCGGGGCGGAGATACGCAGTATTTT. The variable domain in full, with the rest retrieved from reference TRBV11-3 and TRBJ2-3, is EAGVVQSPRYKIIEKKQPVAFWCNPISGHNTLYWYLQNLGQGPELLIRYENEEAVDDSQLPKDRFSAERLKGVDSTLKIQPAELGDSAVYLCASRRGGDTQYFGPGTRLTVL.

The rearrangement joins TRBV4-3 to TRBJ1-3; D unclear. The length of the CDR3 is 17 residues. Trimming pared 1 base from V and 0 bases from J, leaving 13 bases between. CDR1 and CDR2 (germline): LGHNA, YSLEER. CDR3 bases: TGCGCCAGCAGCCAAGGGGAAGGCATTGGCTCTGGAAACACCATATATTTT. The encoded protein is CASSQGEGIGSGNTIYF.

A single count supports this clone. This chain connects TRBV15 to TRBJ2-7, with D hard to call. The germline CDR1 and CDR2 sequences are LNHNV and YYDKDF (reference sequence). The V and J ends lost 0 bases and 1 base respectively, with 10 bases between them. This CDR3 spans 15 amino acids. The CDR3 sequence: CATSRDATASYEQYF. The CDR3 DNA reads TGTGCCACCAGCAGAGATGCCACAGCATCCTACGAGCAGTACTTC.

The V and J genes are TRBV6-6 and TRBJ1-5; D not resolved. V lost 6 bases to trimming and J lost 11 bases, with 23 bases between them. The CDR3 is made up of 15 amino acids. Germline CDR1 reads MNHNY; CDR2 reads SVGAGI (reference sequence). CDR3 DNA: TGTGCCAGCAGCCTACTTGATGGAGGTTTAGTGGCCCAGCATTTT. This gives the protein CASSLLDGGLVAQHF.

V usage is TRBV29-1 and J usage is TRBJ2-7; a weak D match, TRBD1 (5 bases). This CDR3 has 11 residues. Germline V gives CDR1 SQVTM, CDR2 ANQGSEA. CDR3 in DNA: TGCAGCGTTGTTGTCTTGGGGCCCCAATTAGTC. Protein: CSVVVLGPQLV.

The chain combines TRBV6-1 with TRBJ2-5; 7 bases are a match to TRBD1. With 1 base clipped from V and 2 bases from J, the junction kept 4 bases outside the gene matches. CDR1 is MNHNS and CDR2 is SASEGT in the germline V gene. CDR3 size: 15 residues. CDR3 region: CASSEGLQGQETQYF. In nucleotides, the CDR3 is TGTGCCAGCAGTGAAGGACTACAGGGGCAAGAGACCCAGTACTTC.

The chain combines TRBV27 with TRBJ1-6; 7 bases are a match to TRBD1. Per the germline V gene, CDR1 is MNHEY and CDR2 is SMNVEV (reference sequence). CDR3 length equals 15 residues. The trim removed 5 bases at V and 14 bases at J, leaving 15 bases unmatched. CDR3 region: CASSLPPYRGDTLHF. The CDR3 DNA reads TGTGCCAGCAGTCTCCCACCTTACAGGGGCGACACCCTCCACTTT.

This clone was found once. The CDR3 sequence: CATSTFRGEGGELFF. CDR3 in DNA: TGTGCCACCAGCACCTTCCGGGGGGAAGGCGGGGAGCTGTTTTTT. The V call is TRBV24-1, the J call TRBJ2-2; 7 bases line up with TRBD2. The germline V gene has CDR1 KGHDR and CDR2 SFDVKD. This CDR3 region has 15 residues. With 7 bases clipped from V and 7 bases from J, the junction kept 11 bases outside the gene matches.

This chain joins TRBV5-1 and TRBJ2-1, with D perhaps TRBD2 (6 bases). Trimming pared 5 bases from V and 4 bases from J, leaving 13 bases between. The CDR3 has 14 residues. Germline assignment: CDR1 SGHRS and CDR2 YFSETQ. CDR3 region: CASRRRDGYNEQFF. The CDR3 DNA is TGCGCCAGCAGGCGGAGGGATGGTTACAATGAGCAGTTCTTC.

CDR3: CASSLDRIEAFF. The CDR3 coding sequence is TGCGCCAGCAGCTTGGACAGGATTGAAGCTTTCTTT. This rearrangement joins TRBV5-1 to TRBJ1-1; D might be TRBD1 (5 bases). Trimming removed 0 bases at V and 7 bases at J, with 7 bases between. This CDR3 has 12 amino acids. From germline, CDR1 is SGHRS and CDR2 YFSETQ.

The J gene is TRBJ2-3, the V gene TRBV6-5, with 9 bases aligning to TRBD2. There are 15 residues in the CDR3. Germline V lookup: CDR1 MNHEY, CDR2 SVGAGI. The J segment lost 6 bases and the V segment lost 7 bases, leaving 11 bases of the junction unmatched. As DNA, the CDR3 is TGTGCCAGCACCCAGCGAGCGGGGGGCTATGATACGCAGTATTTT. Translating it yields CASTQRAGGYDTQYF.

In this sample, this clone turned up once. CDR3 bases: TGCAGCGTTGAATTTGCGGTCTCTGGGGCCAACGTCCTGACTTTC. It yields the protein CSVEFAVSGANVLTF. The V and J genes are TRBV29-1 and TRBJ2-6; D not certain. The CDR3 spans 15 residues. Trimming took 2 bases from V and 0 from J, leaving 8 bases between them. The germline CDR1 and CDR2 sequences are SQVTM and ANQGSEA.

This chain uses TRBV6-6 with TRBJ1-6, with D unresolved. The CDR3 spans 13 residues. Germline CDR1 MNHNY, CDR2 SVGAGI (reference sequence). Trimming took off 3 bases at V and 7 bases at J, with 7 bases between the two ends. For the CDR3, the DNA is TGTGCCAGCAGTTATAATACGAATTCACCCCTCCACTTT. It encodes CASSYNTNSPLHF.

This chain uses TRBV7-9 with TRBJ2-7, with TRBD2 as a possible D gene (5 bases). The germline V and J ends were trimmed by 5 bases and 3 bases, with 17 bases remaining between them. The CDR3 has 15 residues. Germline lookup yields CDR1 SEHNR and CDR2 FQNEAQ (reference sequence). The DNA for the CDR3 is TGTGCCAGCAGCCTATCACTTTCCGCGGGCTACGAGCAGTACTTC. This gives the protein CASSLSLSAGYEQYF.

The rearrangement uses TRBV9 and TRBJ1-1; D is possibly TRBD1 (6 bases). The germline gives CDR1 SGDLS, CDR2 YYNGEE. V was trimmed by 4 bases and J by 0 bases, leaving 13 bases between them. This CDR3 comprises 15 residues. CDR3 amino acids: CASSPGQPMNTEAFF. The CDR3, as DNA: TGTGCCAGCAGCCCAGGACAGCCGATGAACACTGAAGCTTTCTTT.

This clone was found once. The chain couples TRBV6-5 to TRBJ1-5, with D tentatively TRBD1 (5 bases). This CDR3 contains 14 residues. With 5 bases removed from V and 5 bases from J, the gap between germline ends came to 13 bases. Germline loops: CDR1 MNHEY, CDR2 SVGAGI. CDR3: CASSRGVLDQPQHF. CDR3 coding DNA: TGTGCCAGCAGTAGGGGAGTTCTCGATCAGCCCCAGCATTTT.

This clone was recorded a few times. The rearrangement links TRBV15 to TRBJ1-5, with 8 nucleotides matching TRBD1. The V gene's germline CDR1 is LNHNV and CDR2 YYDKDF (reference sequence). V trimming: 4 bases; J trimming: 3 bases; junction bases outside the gene matches: 8. The length of the CDR3 is 16 residues. CDR3 in DNA: TGTGCCACCAGCACCCCGGGACAGGTGCTCAATCAGCCCCAGCATTTT. Residues: CATSTPGQVLNQPQHF.